This T cell receptor beta chain came from a study of blood T cell repertoires in COVID-19. The data were produced by immunoSEQ multiplex PCR, yet TCRdb's version contains in-frame clones alone and is incomplete. This table holds roughly 250,000 clones, about 86% found once. The V gene lost 0 bases and the J gene lost 8 bases, with 8 bases spanning the gap. There are 12 residues in the CDR3. Germline lookup yields CDR1 SGHRS and CDR2 YFSETQ. The TCR sequence derives from a woman aged 55-70 years with active or convalescent COVID-19. The genes are TRBV5-1 and TRBJ1-2; D remains ambiguous. The specimen sequenced was peripheral blood. CDR3 bases: TGCGCCAGCAGCTTGGCGCAGGAAGGCTACACCTTC. Protein product: CASSLAQEGYTF.